Shown below are 22 T cell receptor beta chains from a single sample sequenced in a study of monozygotic twins with inflammatory bowel disease. TCRdb processed the 5' RACE reads again and assigns one entry to each CDR3 protein, with no DNA. Recorded for this sample: more than 75,000 distinct CDR3 sequences. Source material: blood. These receptors originate from a human donor with ulcerative colitis or Crohn's disease, or a healthy co-twin of an affected twin (not recorded which).

V and J are TRBV10-3 and TRBJ1-2. Germline values: CDR1 ENHRY, CDR2 SYGVKD. This CDR3 has 17 amino acids. CDR3 loop: CAISVRSTSKLGYGYTF.

The chain couples TRBV2 to TRBJ2-7; TCRdb outputs TRBD1, but without DNA this stays unchecked. Germline CDR1 and CDR2: SNHLY and FYNNEI. The CDR3 contains 15 residues. CDR3 loop: CASRAGTLISYEQYF.

J is TRBJ1-5 and V is TRBV3-1; as DNA is missing, the TRBD1 call by TCRdb cannot be tested. The CDR3 is 15 amino acids. Germline-derived CDR1 and CDR2 are LGHDT and YNNKEL (reference sequence). CDR3: CASSRGQVGDQPQHF.

The rearrangement uses TRBV20-1 and TRBJ1-6. The CDR3 covers 12 residues. The germline V gene encodes CDR1 DFQATT and CDR2 SNEGSKA (reference sequence). The CDR3 loop is CSVSGNNSPLHF.

V gene TRBV18 combines with J gene TRBJ1-2; TCRdb designates TRBD1, a call that cannot be tested without DNA. Germline V gives CDR1 KGHSH, CDR2 LQKENI. The CDR3 has 13 amino acids. CDR3 residues: CASSPDGGNGYTF. The full variable domain, completed using reference TRBV18 and TRBJ1-2, is NAGVMQNPRHLVRRRGQEARLRCSPMKGHSHVYWYRQLPEEGLKFMVYLQKENIIDESGMPKERFSAEFPKEGPSILRIQQVVRGDSAAYFCASSPDGGNGYTFGSGTRLTVV.

The gene calls are TRBV18 and TRBJ2-5. Germline V gene lookup returns CDR1 KGHSH and CDR2 LQKENI. The CDR3 is 14 residues long. CDR3 protein: CASSLGRSQETQYF.

This chain links TRBV5-1 with TRBJ1-2. CDR1 and CDR2 from the germline V gene are SGHRS and YFSETQ. This CDR3 region has 13 residues. CDR3 sequence reads: CASSLSGTDGYTF.

J is TRBJ1-2 and V is TRBV7-9; the TCRdb call, TRBD1, lacks DNA for checking. Germline V CDR1 and CDR2: SEHNR, FQNEAQ (reference sequence). There are 17 residues in the CDR3. CDR3 in amino acids: CASSPRQGEGSNYGYTF.

The J gene is TRBJ2-2, the V gene TRBV6-5; without DNA, the TCRdb call of TRBD1 cannot be checked. The CDR3 loop spans 17 amino acids. Germline V gives CDR1 MNHEY, CDR2 SVGAGI. CDR3 protein: CASSYSILSGDTGELFF.

The rearrangement joins TRBV12-3 or TRBV12-4 to TRBJ2-7. This CDR3 contains 14 residues. CDR3 region: CASSLRQGPYEQYF.

The genes are TRBV15 and TRBJ1-2; TCRdb selects TRBD1, and the lack of DNA leaves this call unchecked. The germline V gene encodes CDR1 LNHNV and CDR2 YYDKDF (reference sequence). CDR3 size: 18 residues. CDR3 region: CATSRDLGGSRLSYGYTF.

The genes are TRBV6-5 and TRBJ1-4; TCRdb proposes TRBD1, but this gene call is untestable without DNA. The CDR3 loop spans 18 amino acids. CDR1 is MNHEY and CDR2 is SVGAGI in the germline V gene. CDR3 in amino acids: CASSYSGDGAATNEKLFF.

This CDR3 reads CASSLEPGVSEQYF. V and J are TRBV11-2 and TRBJ2-7; TCRdb reports TRBD1, a call that lacks DNA to check it against. The CDR3 runs to 14 residues. Germline V lookup: CDR1 SGHAT, CDR2 FQNNGV. Full variable domain (remainder filled in from reference TRBV11-2 and TRBJ2-7): EAGVAQSPRYKIIEKRQSVAFWCNPISGHATLYWYQQILGQGPKLLIQFQNNGVVDDSQLPKDRFSAERLKGVDSTLKIQPAKLEDSAVYLCASSLEPGVSEQYFGPGTRLTVT.

The CDR3 loop is CASSPQRTGIAFF. The gene calls are TRBV7-8 and TRBJ1-1; TCRdb outputs TRBD1, but without DNA this stays unchecked. From germline, CDR1 is SGHVS and CDR2 FQNEAQ. The CDR3 runs 13 residues.

The V and J genes are TRBV7-8 and TRBJ2-5; with no DNA, the TCRdb D assignment of TRBD1 cannot be verified. CDR1 and CDR2 (germline): SGHVS, FQNEAQ. This CDR3 is built from 16 residues. CDR3 residues: CASSSTRQGAGETQYF.

The chain has TRBV29-1 and TRBJ2-5; TCRdb picks TRBD2, but there is no DNA to check that call. Germline V gene data show CDR1 as SQVTM and CDR2 as ANQGSEA. This CDR3 has 12 residues. The CDR3 loop is CSAGAREETQYF.

The J gene is TRBJ2-3, the V gene TRBV7-7; TCRdb gives TRBD1 as the D gene, but with no DNA this cannot be confirmed. Germline CDR1 and CDR2: SSHAT and FNYEAQ (reference sequence). CDR3 length: 15 amino acids. The CDR3 region is CASSLTGDGTDTQYF.

The CDR3 loop reads CSSPGFDTQYF. The chain uses TRBV20-1 and TRBJ2-3; TCRdb outputs TRBD2, but without DNA this stays unchecked. The CDR3 length is 11 residues. Germline-derived CDR1 and CDR2 are DFQATT and SNEGSKA (reference sequence).

This sequence joins TRBV12-3 or TRBV12-4 and TRBJ2-5. CDR3 length equals 14 residues. The CDR3 sequence: CASSYTASQETQYF.

The CDR3: CASRQGAIADTQYF. J is TRBJ2-3 and V is TRBV4-1; the TRBD1 assignment by TCRdb is unverifiable without DNA. CDR3 length: 14 amino acids. Germline-derived CDR1 and CDR2 are MGHRA and YSYEKL.

V usage is TRBV29-1 and J usage is TRBJ1-1. The germline CDR1 and CDR2 sequences are SQVTM and ANQGSEA. This CDR3 contains 14 residues. The CDR3 reads CIVDPHSGRTEAFF.

V and J are TRBV7-9 and TRBJ1-2; TCRdb names TRBD1, which stays unverified in the absence of DNA. The germline V gene has CDR1 SEHNR and CDR2 FQNEAQ (reference sequence). The CDR3 sequence is 16 residues long. CDR3 sequence: CASSLARTGHNYGYTF.